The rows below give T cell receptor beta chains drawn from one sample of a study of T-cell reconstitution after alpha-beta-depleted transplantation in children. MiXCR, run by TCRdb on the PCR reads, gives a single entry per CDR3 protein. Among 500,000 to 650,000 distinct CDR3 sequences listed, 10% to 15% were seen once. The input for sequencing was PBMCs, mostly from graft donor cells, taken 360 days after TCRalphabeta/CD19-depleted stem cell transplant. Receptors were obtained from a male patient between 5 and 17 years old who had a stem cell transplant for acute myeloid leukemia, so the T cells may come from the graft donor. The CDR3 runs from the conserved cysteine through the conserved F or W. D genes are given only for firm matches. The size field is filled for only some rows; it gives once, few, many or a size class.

CASSSRTPRWGEKLFF	TGTGCCAGCAGCTCCCGGACCCCCCGGTGGGGTGAAAAACTGTTTTTT	-	-	TRBV7-9	TRBJ1-4
CASSFTNTEAFF	TGTGCCAGCAGTTTCACGAACACTGAAGCTTTCTTT	-	-	TRBV12-3/TRBV12-4	TRBJ1-1
CASSCLSWTSGSKETQYF	TGTGCCAGCAGCTGCTTATCCTGGACTAGCGGGAGTAAAGAGACCCAGTACTTC	TRBD2	many	TRBV7-2	TRBJ2-5
CASSPSHVQETQYF	TGTGCCAGCTCACCATCACACGTCCAAGAGACCCAGTACTTC	-	-	TRBV18	TRBJ2-5
CATSNLGPTSYEQYF	TGTGCCACCAGCAACCTTGGCCCTACCTCCTACGAGCAGTACTTC	-	few	TRBV15	TRBJ2-7
CATSDLQVGNQYF	TGTGCCACCAGTGATTTGCAAGTGGGGAACCAGTACTTC	-	-	TRBV24-1	TRBJ2-5
CAISDDANEQFF	TGTGCCATCAGTGACGACGCCAATGAGCAGTTCTTC	-	-	TRBV10-3	TRBJ2-1
CSARGLGLAGRGEQFF	TGCAGTGCTAGAGGTCTGGGACTAGCGGGAAGGGGTGAGCAGTTCTTC	TRBD2	few	TRBV20-1	TRBJ2-1
CSAVGFSGRYSRNEQFF	TGCAGCGCCGTGGGGTTTAGCGGGAGGTACAGTAGAAATGAGCAGTTCTTC	TRBD2	many	TRBV29-1	TRBJ2-1
CSVEDPLLAPDCYEQFF	TGCAGCGTTGAAGATCCCTTACTAGCCCCAGACTGCTATGAGCAGTTCTTC	-	-	TRBV29-1	TRBJ2-1
CASSSSGEGAFPFNYEQYF	TGTGCCAGCAGTTCCAGTGGGGAGGGGGCTTTTCCATTTAACTACGAGCAGTACTTC	-	-	TRBV28	TRBJ2-7
CASIGGGYNEQFF	TGTGCCAGCATCGGTGGGGGGTACAATGAGCAGTTCTTC	-	few	TRBV12-3/TRBV12-4	TRBJ2-1
CASSELSGYTF	TGTGCCAGCAGTGAATTGAGTGGCTACACCTTC	-	-	TRBV25-1	TRBJ1-2
CASSPLLGRGSYNEQFF	TGCGCCAGCAGCCCCCTTTTAGGGAGAGGGTCCTACAATGAGCAGTTCTTC	-	-	TRBV4-3	TRBJ2-1
CASSPTWTDEQFF	TGTGCCAGCAGCCCAACCTGGACTGACGAGCAGTTCTTC	-	-	TRBV7-6	TRBJ2-1
CATDSHSAGYPGGAIQYF	TGTGCCACCGACAGTCATTCGGCAGGCTACCCAGGAGGTGCCATTCAGTACTTC	-	few	TRBV28	TRBJ2-4
CASRGPVYVQYF	TGTGCCAGCAGGGGCCCGGTTTATGTGCAGTACTTC	-	-	TRBV28	TRBJ2-7
CASSQTGNSGANVLTF	TGTGCCAGCTCACAAACAGGGAACTCTGGGGCCAACGTCCTGACTTTC	-	few	TRBV18	TRBJ2-6
CASSPWTSEYQETQYF	TGCGCCAGCAGCCCTTGGACTAGCGAGTACCAAGAGACCCAGTACTTC	TRBD2	-	TRBV5-1	TRBJ2-5
CSRTGGNNEQFF	TGCAGCAGGACAGGGGGAAACAATGAGCAGTTCTTC	TRBD1	many	TRBV29-1	TRBJ2-1
CASTPGRLAGGNEQFF	TGTGCCAGCACCCCCGGAAGGCTAGCGGGAGGCAATGAGCAGTTCTTC	TRBD2	few	TRBV12-3/TRBV12-4	TRBJ2-1
CAEGPHTDTQYF	TGTGCCGAGGGCCCCCACACAGATACGCAGTATTTT	-	many	TRBV2	TRBJ2-3
CASRPHRGLFSYEQYF	TGTGCCAGCAGGCCCCACAGGGGGCTCTTCTCCTACGAGCAGTACTTC	TRBD1	-	TRBV27	TRBJ2-7
CASRPWGGGNTGELFF	TGTGCCAGCCGCCCCTGGGGCGGAGGAAACACCGGGGAGCTGTTTTTT	-	-	TRBV27	TRBJ2-2
CSARVPGDHTDTQYF	TGCAGTGCTAGAGTCCCAGGGGACCACACAGATACGCAGTATTTT	-	few	TRBV20-1	TRBJ2-3
CASSLKKGWGEQFF	TGTGCCAGCAGCTTAAAGAAGGGATGGGGTGAGCAGTTCTTC	-	many	TRBV11-2	TRBJ2-1
CASSGHRGLGSPLHF	TGCGCCAGCAGCGGTCACAGGGGGCTAGGTTCACCCCTCCACTTT	TRBD1	-	TRBV5-1	TRBJ1-6
CASSAGSEQYF	TGTGCCAGCAGCGCAGGGTCCGAGCAGTACTTC	-	many	TRBV9	TRBJ2-7
CASRIGAGAGNEQFF	TGTGCCAGCAGAATTGGAGCGGGAGCTGGGAATGAGCAGTTCTTC	TRBD2	-	TRBV12-3/TRBV12-4	TRBJ2-1
CSVRAGGRYEQYF	TGCAGCGTCCGAGCGGGAGGGCGCTACGAGCAGTACTTC	TRBD2	-	TRBV29-1	TRBJ2-7
CSAGSVTGSYGYTF	TGCAGTGCTGGTAGTGTGACAGGGTCCTATGGCTACACCTTC	TRBD1	-	TRBV20-1	TRBJ1-2
CSACRVNTEAFF	TGCAGTGCGTGTCGGGTGAACACTGAAGCTTTCTTT	-	-	TRBV20-1	TRBJ1-1
CSARESPLGELFF	TGCAGTGCTAGAGAATCCCCCCTCGGGGAGCTGTTTTTT	-	many	TRBV20-1	TRBJ2-2
CASSQEAQLAGVEFF	TGTGCCAGCAGCCAAGAAGCCCAGCTAGCGGGAGTCGAGTTCTTC	TRBD2	few	TRBV3-1	TRBJ2-1
CASSPSGGPGELFF	TGTGCCAGCAGCCCCTCGGGGGGCCCCGGGGAGCTGTTTTTT	-	-	TRBV7-3	TRBJ2-2
CSAGPVAGGPDTQYF	TGCAGTGCCGGACCGGTCGCGGGAGGGCCAGATACGCAGTATTTT	TRBD2	few	TRBV20-1	TRBJ2-3
CASSSKWGDTQYF	TGTGCCAGCAGTTCGAAGTGGGGGGATACGCAGTATTTT	-	many	TRBV6-5	TRBJ2-3
CSVQKGTSGRETQYF	TGCAGCGTTCAAAAGGGGACTAGCGGAAGGGAGACCCAGTACTTC	TRBD2	few	TRBV29-1	TRBJ2-5
CASSLGLAGGSDTQYF	TGTGCCAGCAGCCTGGGACTAGCGGGAGGGTCAGATACGCAGTATTTT	TRBD2	-	TRBV11-3	TRBJ2-3
CSGRTGGEQYF	TGCAGCGGGCGCACAGGGGGCGAGCAGTACTTC	TRBD1	-	TRBV29-1	TRBJ2-7
CASSLERGYQPQHF	TGTGCCAGCAGTTTAGAAAGGGGGTATCAGCCCCAGCATTTT	-	-	TRBV12-3/TRBV12-4	TRBJ1-5
CAIRTSDTEAFF	TGTGCCATCAGGACCTCGGACACTGAAGCTTTCTTT	-	many	TRBV10-3	TRBJ1-1
CASSQDTVSGALTGELFF	TGCGCCAGCAGCCAAGATACTGTCTCGGGGGCGCTAACCGGGGAGCTGTTTTTT	-	-	TRBV4-3	TRBJ2-2
CAISDQTSGRGELFF	TGTGCCATCAGTGACCAGACTAGCGGGAGAGGGGAGCTGTTTTTT	TRBD2	many	TRBV10-3	TRBJ2-2
CASSQDMAGGGNEKLFF	TGCGCCAGCAGCCAGGATATGGCAGGGGGAGGAAATGAAAAACTGTTTTTT	TRBD1	-	TRBV4-3	TRBJ1-4
CASSQEGRDAVSEQFF	TGCGCCAGCAGCCAAGAGGGGCGCGATGCGGTCAGTGAGCAGTTCTTC	-	few	TRBV4-3	TRBJ2-1
CASSQDGLAGADKYF	TGTGCCAGCAGCCAAGATGGTCTAGCGGGAGCAGATAAGTACTTC	TRBD2	few	TRBV4-2	TRBJ2-7
CASRLEGGGTGANVLTF	TGTGCCAGCAGACTCGAGGGGGGAGGAACTGGGGCCAACGTCCTGACTTTC	-	few	TRBV6-2/TRBV6-3	TRBJ2-6
CSARDPHGTGSNQPQHF	TGCAGTGCTAGAGATCCTCATGGGACAGGGAGCAATCAGCCCCAGCATTTT	TRBD1	many	TRBV20-1	TRBJ1-5
CASSVGMNTGELFF	TGTGCCAGCAGCGTAGGGATGAACACCGGGGAGCTGTTTTTT	-	many	TRBV27	TRBJ2-2
CASSGREGRGTDTQYF	TGTGCCAGTAGCGGGAGAGAGGGTAGGGGCACAGATACGCAGTATTTT	TRBD2	few	TRBV9	TRBJ2-3
CASSSPLRLAGLGETQYF	TGTGCCAGCAGTTCCCCCCTTCGACTAGCGGGATTGGGGGAGACCCAGTACTTC	TRBD2	-	TRBV6-2/TRBV6-3	TRBJ2-5
CASGGHPSGETQYF	TGTGCCAGCGGTGGACATCCGAGCGGAGAGACCCAGTACTTC	-	-	TRBV6-1	TRBJ2-5
CASSPWGQPTYEQYF	TGTGCCAGCAGCCCATGGGGGCAACCTACCTACGAGCAGTACTTC	-	-	TRBV7-8	TRBJ2-7
CSASPPPGRGEDTQYF	TGCAGTGCCAGCCCCCCCCCCGGGAGAGGCGAAGATACGCAGTATTTT	-	-	TRBV20-1	TRBJ2-3